Listed below are T cell receptor beta chains from one sample, sequenced in a study of cytomegalovirus exposure and HLA in healthy donors. The protocol was immunoSEQ multiplex PCR, while the TCRdb copy is restricted to in-frame clones and leaves out a portion. The sample records tens of thousands of clones, 82% being singletons. Sample: PBMCs. The receptors derive from a man aged 50 or older in good health and CMV-seronegative. The CDR3 runs from the conserved cysteine through the conserved F or W. A D gene is named only where the DNA matches it firmly. Clone sizes are given selectively: once, few, many, or a class where the clone is expanded.

J gene | V gene | D gene | clone size | CDR3 DNA | CDR3 protein
TRBJ2-3 | TRBV19 | TRBD1 | NA | TGTGCCAGTAGCCGCGGACAGGGGGCCCCAGATACGCAGTATTTT | CASSRGQGAPDTQYF
TRBJ2-1 | TRBV2 | TRBD1 | NA | TGTGCCAGCAGTGAAATGACAGGGGGAAACAATGAGCAGTTCTTC | CASSEMTGGNNEQFF
TRBJ1-1 | TRBV28 | TRBD1 | NA | TGTGCCAGCAGGGGACAGGGTGGGACTGAAGCTTTCTTT | CASRGQGGTEAFF
TRBJ2-1 | TRBV9 | TRBD2 | NA | TGTGCCAGCAGCTCAACTCTAGCGGCCTTGTACAATGAGCAGTTCTTC | CASSSTLAALYNEQFF
TRBJ2-1 | TRBV5-1 | TRBD2 | NA | TGCGCCAGCAGCTTGGTCAGGACTAGCGGGAGTATTGAGCAGTTCTTC | CASSLVRTSGSIEQFF
TRBJ2-7 | TRBV7-8 | TRBD2 | NA | TGTGCCAGCAGCTTAAGTCCCGGGACTAGCGACGAGCAGTACTTC | CASSLSPGTSDEQYF
TRBJ1-4 | TRBV19 | TRBD1 | NA | TGTGCCAGTAGTATCACCGGGACAGGGGATGAAAAACTGTTTTTT | CASSITGTGDEKLFF
TRBJ2-1 | TRBV6-4 | NA | once | TGTGCCAGCAGTCCCGCAACTAGTTTAGGTGAGCAGTTCTTC | CASSPATSLGEQFF
TRBJ1-1 | TRBV18 | NA | NA | TGTGCCAGCTCACCCGGGAGGGGATTAAAGGCTGAAGCTTTCTTT | CASSPGRGLKAEAFF
TRBJ1-1 | TRBV5-1 | NA | few | TGCGCCAGCTATGACTCAGAGAACACTGAAGCTTTCTTT | CASYDSENTEAFF
TRBJ2-2 | TRBV18 | TRBD2 | NA | TGTGCCAGCTCACCATGGAGGGGAGGGGTTCCCGGGGAGCTGTTTTTT | CASSPWRGGVPGELFF
TRBJ2-1 | TRBV13 | NA | many | TGTGCCAGCAGCACGGAACAGGACTCCTACAATGAGCAGTTCTTC | CASSTEQDSYNEQFF
TRBJ2-7 | TRBV6-1 | TRBD1 | few | TGTGCCAGCAGCTTGGACAGGGACGACGAGCAGTACTTC | CASSLDRDDEQYF
TRBJ2-5 | TRBV5-4 | TRBD1 | NA | TGTGCCAGCAGCTTGGGACAGGGGCAAGAGACCCAGTACTTC | CASSLGQGQETQYF
TRBJ2-7 | TRBV5-1 | NA | NA | TGCGCCAGCAGCTTGGGGGGGGCGGGGGCCTACGAGCAGTACTTC | CASSLGGAGAYEQYF
TRBJ2-7 | TRBV15 | TRBD1 | NA | TGTGCCACCAGCAGAGATGCACAGGGGGTCGAGCAGTACTTC | CATSRDAQGVEQYF
TRBJ2-1 | TRBV19 | TRBD2 | NA | TGTGCCAGTAGTATAGTACTAGCGCAACCGTCGGAGCAGTTCTTC | CASSIVLAQPSEQFF
TRBJ2-1 | TRBV7-3 | TRBD1 | NA | TGTGCCAGCAGCTTAGACAGGGCCAATGAGCAGTTCTTC | CASSLDRANEQFF
TRBJ2-7 | TRBV4-1 | NA | NA | TGCGCCAGCAGCCCTGAACTAGCATCCTACGAGCAGTACTTC | CASSPELASYEQYF
TRBJ1-5 | TRBV18 | NA | NA | TGTGCCAGCTCACCGGGCGGGAATCAGCCCCAGCATTTT | CASSPGGNQPQHF
TRBJ2-7 | TRBV28 | NA | NA | TGTGCCAGCAGTCCGGGCCTCGGGGCCTACGAGCAGTACTTC | CASSPGLGAYEQYF
TRBJ1-1 | TRBV6-1 | NA | few | TGTGCCATTCACTCCACCTCGAACACTGAAGCTTTCTTT | CAIHSTSNTEAFF
TRBJ1-4 | TRBV9 | NA | NA | TGTGCCAGCAGCGAAAGCGCGGGGCGAAGTGAAAAACTGTTTTTT | CASSESAGRSEKLFF